These 5 T cell receptor beta chains share one sample of origin, sequenced in a study of CD8 T cells in ankylosing spondylitis. One entry per CDR3 protein results from TCRdb running MiXCR on the 5' RACE reads. The sample includes approximately 180,000 distinct CDR3 sequences, 15% to 20% of them seen just once. The sample consisted of blood, either unsorted or a sorted T cell fraction (not recorded which). The receptors come from a male donor aged 10-35 years with ankylosing spondylitis or in good health (not recorded which).

This clonotype was observed at least ten times. The V and J genes are TRBV20-1 and TRBJ1-3; tentative D call: TRBD1 (6 bases). Germline CDR1 is DFQATT and CDR2 is SNEGSKA (reference sequence). CDR3 length: 14 residues. Trimming cost V 4 bases and J 1 base, with 11 bases left between them. The CDR3 DNA reads TGCAGTGCTATCCACAGGGATTCTGGAAACACCATATATTTT. Encoded protein: CSAIHRDSGNTIYF.

This clonotype was counted many times. This sequence joins TRBV20-1 and TRBJ2-7; 7 bases fit TRBD2. The CDR3 is made up of 13 amino acids. V lost 1 base and J lost 0; bases outside the gene matches: 0. In germline, CDR1 is DFQATT, CDR2 SNEGSKA (reference sequence). The CDR3, as DNA: TGCAGTGCTAGAGGGGACTACTCCTACGAGCAGTACTTC. It specifies CSARGDYSYEQYF.

This clonotype has at least ten counts. CDR3 in DNA: TGTGCCAGCAGTTACGGGAGCACAGATACGCAGTATTTT. Translation: CASSYGSTDTQYF. The genes are TRBV6-2 or TRBV6-3 and TRBJ2-3, with D uncertain. CDR1 and CDR2 (germline): MNHEY, SVGEGT. The CDR3 has 13 amino acids. V lost 2 bases to trimming and J lost 0 bases, with 3 bases between them.

This clonotype was recorded at least ten times. V is TRBV7-2 and J is TRBJ1-4; D uncertain. This CDR3 spans 13 amino acids. The germline V gene has CDR1 SGHTA and CDR2 FQGNSA. Trimming pared 5 bases from V and 4 bases from J, leaving 8 bases between. Here the CDR3 DNA reads TGTGCCAGCAGCCTCAACTATAATGAAAAACTGTTTTTT. It yields the protein CASSLNYNEKLFF. Filled out from reference TRBV7-2 and TRBJ1-4, the complete variable domain reads GAGVSQSPSNKVTEKGKDVELRCDPISGHTALYWYRQSLGQGLEFLIYFQGNSAPDKSGLPSDRFSAERTGGSVSTLTIQRTQQEDSAVYLCASSLNYNEKLFFGSGTQLSVL.

The chain has TRBV20-1 and TRBJ2-3, with TRBD2 matching 11 bases. Losses at the gene ends were 3 bases for V and 2 bases for J; bases not matched to a gene: 4. The CDR3 loop spans 15 amino acids. Per the germline V gene, CDR1 is DFQATT and CDR2 is SNEGSKA (reference sequence). DNA of the CDR3: TGCAGTGCTAGTCCACTAGCGGGAGCCACAGATACGCAGTATTTT. It translates to CSASPLAGATDTQYF.